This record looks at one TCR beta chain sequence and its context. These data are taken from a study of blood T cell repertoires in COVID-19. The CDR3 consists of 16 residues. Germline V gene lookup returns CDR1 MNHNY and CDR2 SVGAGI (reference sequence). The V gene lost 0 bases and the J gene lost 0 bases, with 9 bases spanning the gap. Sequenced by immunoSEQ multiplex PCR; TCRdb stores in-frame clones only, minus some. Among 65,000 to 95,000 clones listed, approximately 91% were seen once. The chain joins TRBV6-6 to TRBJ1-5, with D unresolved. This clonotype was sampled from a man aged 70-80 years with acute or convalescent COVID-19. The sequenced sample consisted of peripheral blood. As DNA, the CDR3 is TGTGCCAGCAGTTACTCGGGTGGCGGTAGCAATCAGCCCCAGCATTTT. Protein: CASSYSGGGSNQPQHF.